This passage covers 28 T cell receptor beta chains from one sample sequenced in a study of blood T cell repertoires in COVID-19. Using immunoSEQ multiplex PCR, the repertoire was profiled, and TCRdb retains in-frame clones only, with some absent. The top ten hold roughly 5% of the sample, which has around 200,000 clones, 80% seen once. Sequencing input: peripheral blood. These receptors were obtained from a human donor in a cohort sampled during active COVID-19.

The rearrangement links TRBV5-6 to TRBJ2-7, with D perhaps matching TRBD2 (5 bases). V shed 7 bases and J shed 1 base, with 18 bases lying between them. CDR3 length equals 15 residues. Per the germline V gene, CDR1 is SGHDT and CDR2 is YYEEEE. The CDR3 loop is CASLPYGVGSYEQYF. The CDR3 DNA reads TGTGCCAGCCTCCCCTACGGGGTTGGGTCCTACGAGCAGTACTTC.

As concerns this clone: The sample carries other DNA sequences with the same CDR3. The gene calls are TRBV9 and TRBJ1-2; D is undetermined. The CDR3 has 13 residues. Germline V gives CDR1 SGDLS, CDR2 YYNGEE. Trimming removed 5 bases at V and 4 bases at J, with 12 bases between. CDR3 DNA: TGTGCCAGCAGTGCGGGCACCGCCTATGGCTACACCTTC. This codes for CASSAGTAYGYTF.

The chain employs TRBV7-9 and TRBJ1-2, with D possibly matching TRBD1 (6 bases). Germline lookup yields CDR1 SEHNR and CDR2 FQNEAQ (reference sequence). Between the trimmed V and J ends, which lost 1 base and 4 bases, there was a span of 10 bases. CDR3 length: 14 residues. CDR3 in DNA: TGTGCCAGCAGCTTAGTGGGGACACTCTATGGCTACACCTTC. It encodes CASSLVGTLYGYTF.

The chain is built from TRBV9 and TRBJ2-7; 8 bases fit TRBD2. This CDR3 contains 16 residues. The germline CDR1 and CDR2 sequences are SGDLS and YYNGEE. V was clipped by 3 bases and J by 0 bases; unmatched bases: 8. CDR3 nucleotides: TGTGCCAGCAGCGCCGGGGGGGGGCACCCCTCCTACGAGCAGTACTTC. It is translated as CASSAGGGHPSYEQYF.

The CDR3 spells CASSMIAGVGTEAFF. The DNA for the CDR3 is TGTGCCAGTAGTATGATCGCAGGGGTAGGGACTGAAGCTTTCTTT. V is TRBV19 and J is TRBJ1-1; weak D call: TRBD1 (6 bases). V lost 3 bases to trimming and J lost 5 bases, with 16 bases between them. Germline V gene data show CDR1 as LNHDA and CDR2 as SQIVND (reference sequence). The CDR3 loop spans 15 amino acids.

The genes are TRBV6-5 and TRBJ2-7; D unresolved. The CDR3 runs to 15 residues. Germline V gene sequence: CDR1 MNHEY, CDR2 SVGAGI. The germline V and J ends were trimmed by 2 bases and 0 bases, with 11 bases remaining between them. As DNA, the CDR3 is TGTGCCAGCAGTTACGGCGGCGGCGACTCCTACGAGCAGTACTTC. Translation gives CASSYGGGDSYEQYF.

The V gene is TRBV2, the J gene TRBJ2-1; TRBD1 is a possible D gene (6 bases). Trimming shortened V by 6 bases and J by 6 bases, and 12 bases separated the two germline ends. The CDR3 loop spans 13 amino acids. The germline V gene encodes CDR1 SNHLY and CDR2 FYNNEI. As DNA, the CDR3 is TGTGCCAGCAGGACAGGAGGCTCCAATGAGCAGTTCTTC. It is translated as CASRTGGSNEQFF.

This chain connects TRBV10-3 to TRBJ2-7; 10 positions match TRBD1. CDR1 and CDR2 (germline): ENHRY, SYGVKD. V dropped 2 bases and J dropped 2; count of bases not matched to a gene: 3. The CDR3 extends over 15 amino acids. The CDR3 DNA is TGTGCCATCAGTGAGAAAGGACAGGGGGCCTACGAGCAGTACTTC. It codes for CAISEKGQGAYEQYF.

The chain is built from TRBV28 and TRBJ1-4; possible D gene TRBD1, 5 bases. This CDR3 comprises 12 residues. Looked up from germline, CDR1 is MDHEN and CDR2 is SYDVKM. Deletions cut 10 bases from V and 5 bases from J, with 11 bases between. The CDR3 coding sequence is TGTGCCACTAAGGCAGGGAATGAAAAACTGTTTTTT. Translated, it gives CATKAGNEKLFF.

This rearrangement joins TRBV5-1 to TRBJ2-7; 7 bases agree with TRBD1. CDR3 size: 14 residues. The V and J ends lost 4 bases and 0 bases, in that order; junction bases with no gene match: 4. Per the germline V gene, CDR1 is SGHRS and CDR2 is YFSETQ. The CDR3 DNA is TGCGCCAGCAGCATAGGACAGGTCTCCTACGAGCAGTACTTC. This gives the protein CASSIGQVSYEQYF.

V and J are TRBV5-4 and TRBJ2-7; 9 bases are a match to TRBD2. Germline CDR1 reads SGHNT; CDR2 reads YYREEE (reference sequence). CDR3 length: 14 residues. Trimming took 2 bases from V and 3 from J; bases not matched to a gene: 3. The CDR3 here is CASSLRTSDYEQYF. Here the CDR3 DNA reads TGTGCCAGCAGCTTAAGGACTAGCGACTACGAGCAGTACTTC.

This chain links TRBV7-2 with TRBJ1-2; 7 bases match TRBD1. The trim removed 4 bases at V and 4 bases at J, leaving 3 bases unmatched. Germline assignment: CDR1 SGHTA and CDR2 FQGNSA. This CDR3 spans 13 amino acids. The CDR3 reads CASSSTGPYGYTF. The DNA for the CDR3 is TGTGCCAGCAGCTCGACAGGGCCCTATGGCTACACCTTC.

The chain has TRBV9 and TRBJ2-2; 7 bases are a match to TRBD1. The trim removed 4 bases at V and 6 bases at J, leaving 9 bases unmatched. Germline CDR1 and CDR2: SGDLS and YYNGEE. The CDR3 totals 15 residues. In DNA form, the CDR3 reads TGTGCCAGCAGCCCAGGGGGTTGGGTCGCCGGGGAGCTGTTTTTT. It is translated as CASSPGGWVAGELFF.

This clone was recorded many times. The chain combines TRBV27 with TRBJ1-4; TRBD1 might be the D (6 bases). V was pared by 8 bases and J by 0 bases, with 10 bases between. The CDR3 covers 14 residues. Germline values: CDR1 MNHEY, CDR2 SMNVEV (reference sequence). The CDR3 here is CASAHRATNEKLFF. The CDR3 region has the DNA TGTGCCAGCGCGCACAGGGCAACTAATGAAAAACTGTTTTTT. Supplemented by reference TRBV27 and TRBJ1-4, the full variable domain reads EAQVTQNPRYLITVTGKKLTVTCSQNMNHEYMSWYRQDPGLGLRQIYYSMNVEVTDKGDVPEGYKVSRKEKRNFPLILESPSPNQTSLYFCASAHRATNEKLFFGSGTQLSVL.

The chain carries TRBV28 and TRBJ1-5; a weak D match, TRBD1 (5 bases). CDR3 size: 15 residues. Germline CDR1 MDHEN, CDR2 SYDVKM. V gave up 6 bases and J gave up 0 bases, with 12 bases separating them. Here the CDR3 DNA reads TGTGCCAGCAGGACGGGGGGGGTTAGCAATCAGCCCCAGCATTTT. Protein product: CASRTGGVSNQPQHF.

V and J are TRBV10-3 and TRBJ2-7; a possible D gene is TRBD2 (5 bases). The V end was cut by 4 bases, the J end by 1 base, with 8 bases between. The CDR3 extends over 13 amino acids. The germline V gene has CDR1 ENHRY and CDR2 SYGVKD. The CDR3 DNA sequence: TGTGCCATCAGTGGGCGGGCGTCCTACGAGCAGTACTTC. Amino acid sequence: CAISGRASYEQYF.

This sequence joins TRBV6-6 and TRBJ1-2, with 9 bases matching TRBD1. CDR1 is MNHNY, CDR2 SVGAGI, per germline (reference sequence). The CDR3 contains 13 residues. The V and J ends lost 6 bases and 6 bases, in that order; junction bases with no gene match: 5. The CDR3 region has the DNA TGTGCCAGCAGAATTGGACAGGGGAATGGCTACACCTTC. Amino acid sequence: CASRIGQGNGYTF.

The chain uses TRBV5-1 and TRBJ2-3, with 9 positions matching TRBD2. Germline V gene lookup returns CDR1 SGHRS and CDR2 YFSETQ. The junction had 6 bases not matched to a gene; V was cut back by 0 bases and J by 4 bases. The CDR3 contains 16 residues. Written as DNA, the CDR3 is TGCGCCAGCAGCTTGGCGGCGGGAGGGTTAGCAGATACGCAGTATTTT. Its translation is CASSLAAGGLADTQYF.

The chain carries TRBV29-1 and TRBJ2-2, with a possible D match to TRBD2 (6 bases). Trimming shortened V by 7 bases and J by 2 bases, and 14 bases separated the two germline ends. The length of the CDR3 is 14 residues. Germline V gene data show CDR1 as SQVTM and CDR2 as ANQGSEA. This CDR3 reads CSAWDFSNTGELFF. Here the CDR3 DNA reads TGCAGCGCCTGGGACTTTTCTAACACCGGGGAGCTGTTTTTT.

This chain connects TRBV4-2 to TRBJ2-2; maybe TRBD2 (5 bases). CDR3 length: 15 amino acids. Trimming removed 2 bases from V and 4 bases from J, with 11 bases in between. Germline lookup yields CDR1 LGHNA and CDR2 YNFKEQ. The CDR3 loop reads CASSQRLGSTGELFF. The CDR3 nucleotides read TGTGCCAGCAGCCAAAGGTTAGGGAGCACCGGGGAGCTGTTTTTT.

The J gene is TRBJ2-1, the V gene TRBV15; 7 bases match TRBD2. V lost 0 bases to trimming and J lost 6 bases; unmatched junction nucleotides: 8. This CDR3 is built from 16 residues. Germline V gives CDR1 LNHNV, CDR2 YYDKDF (reference sequence). Here the CDR3 reads CATSRDPTAGFNEQFF. As DNA, the CDR3 is TGTGCCACCAGCAGAGATCCAACAGCGGGATTCAATGAGCAGTTCTTC.

The chain uses TRBV29-1 and TRBJ1-2; no definite D call. V was pared by 6 bases and J by 7 bases, with 18 bases between. Per germline, CDR1 SQVTM and CDR2 ANQGSEA. This CDR3 comprises 13 residues. CDR3 sequence (DNA): TGCAGCGTCGTTCGGGAGGGTAGTCTTGGCTACACCTTC. It specifies CSVVREGSLGYTF.

The chain is built from TRBV28 and TRBJ1-1, with 9 bases identical to TRBD1. Germline trimming cut 5 bases from V and 5 bases from J; bases unmatched to any gene: 6. Germline values: CDR1 MDHEN, CDR2 SYDVKM. The CDR3 runs 14 residues. CDR3 region: CASSPGQGRTEAFF. CDR3 in DNA: TGTGCCAGCAGTCCAGGACAGGGGAGGACTGAAGCTTTCTTT.

The V and J genes are TRBV28 and TRBJ2-7; 10 bases match TRBD1. With 4 bases clipped from V and 3 bases from J, the junction kept 9 bases outside the gene matches. CDR3 size: 16 residues. CDR1 and CDR2 (germline): MDHEN, SYDVKM. Here the CDR3 DNA reads TGTGCCAGCAGTTCCACCGAGGGACAGGGGTACTACGAGCAGTACTTC. Protein sequence: CASSSTEGQGYYEQYF.

In its sample, this clone was seen a few times. The chain joins TRBV18 to TRBJ1-1, with D perhaps matching TRBD1 (6 bases). The V gene's germline CDR1 is KGHSH and CDR2 LQKENI. Trimming shortened V by 7 bases and J by 0 bases, and 9 bases separated the two germline ends. CDR3 size: 13 residues. The CDR3 DNA reads as TGTGCCAGCTTAACAGGGCTGAACACTGAAGCTTTCTTT. Translating gives CASLTGLNTEAFF.

The chain couples TRBV25-1 to TRBJ1-4; TRBD1 is a possible D gene (6 bases). V was cut by 6 bases and J by 4 bases, with 18 bases left in between. The CDR3 totals 16 residues. From germline, CDR1 is MGHDK and CDR2 SYGVNS. The CDR3 spells CASSPSGALFNEKLFF. CDR3 in DNA: TGTGCCAGCAGCCCATCAGGGGCACTGTTTAATGAAAAACTGTTTTTT.

The V and J genes are TRBV19 and TRBJ2-1; 14 bases map to TRBD2. Per the germline V gene, CDR1 is LNHDA and CDR2 is SQIVND (reference sequence). There are 16 residues in the CDR3. Trimming removed 3 bases from V and 7 bases from J; junction bases left unmatched: 5. The CDR3 sequence: CASSMTSGRAGNEQFF. The CDR3 DNA reads as TGTGCCAGTAGTATGACTAGCGGGAGGGCGGGGAATGAGCAGTTCTTC.

J is TRBJ2-2 and V is TRBV29-1; D is unclear. The CDR3 consists of 13 residues. Per germline, CDR1 SQVTM and CDR2 ANQGSEA. Trimming shortened V by 6 bases and J by 0 bases, and 8 bases separated the two germline ends. CDR3 amino acids: CSVPVTNTGELFF. The DNA for the CDR3 is TGCAGCGTCCCAGTTACGAACACCGGGGAGCTGTTTTTT.